This T cell receptor (beta chain) was documented in a study of human T cells and chemical hapten exposure. The time point: patch test 2, 6 weeks after DPC sensitization. Treatment reported: therapeutic diphenylcyclopropenone sensitization with weekly scalp DPC. Every patch test was put on after a blood sample was taken. The sample holds many counts of this clonotype. TCRdb reanalysed the RACE reads using MiXCR and keeps one entry per CDR3 protein. The sample yields about 70,000 distinct CDR3 sequences, approximately 9% seen once. The source of this sequence is a woman aged 50 to 65 with alopecia areata. Some clones in this sample may be carry-over from other donors' samples. The input for sequencing was whole blood, taken in connection with sensitization to the hapten diphenylcyclopropenone (DPC).

CDR3 loop: CASSLGRGGQPQHF. CDR3 DNA: TGTGCCAGCAGTTTGGGCAGGGGTGGGCAGCCCCAGCATTTT. This rearrangement joins TRBV12-3 or TRBV12-4 to TRBJ1-5; a weak D match, TRBD1 (6 bases). The CDR3 length is 14 residues. V shed 3 bases and J shed 7 bases, with 13 bases lying between them.